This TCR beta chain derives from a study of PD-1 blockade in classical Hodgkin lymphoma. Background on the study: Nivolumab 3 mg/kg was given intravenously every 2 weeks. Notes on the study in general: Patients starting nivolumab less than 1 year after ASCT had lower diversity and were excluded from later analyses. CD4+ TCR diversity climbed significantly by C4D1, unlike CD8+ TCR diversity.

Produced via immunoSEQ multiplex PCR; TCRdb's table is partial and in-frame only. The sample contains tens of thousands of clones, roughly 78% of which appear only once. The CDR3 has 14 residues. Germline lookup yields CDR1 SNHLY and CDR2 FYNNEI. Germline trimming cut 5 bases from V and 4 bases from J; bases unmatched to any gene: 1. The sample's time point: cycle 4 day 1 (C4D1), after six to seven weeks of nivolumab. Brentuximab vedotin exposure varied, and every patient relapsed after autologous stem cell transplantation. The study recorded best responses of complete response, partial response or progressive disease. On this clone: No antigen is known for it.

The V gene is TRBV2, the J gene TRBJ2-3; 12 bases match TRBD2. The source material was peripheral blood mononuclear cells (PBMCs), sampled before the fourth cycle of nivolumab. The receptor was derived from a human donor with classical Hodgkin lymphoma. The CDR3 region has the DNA TGTGCCAGCAGTCGACTAGCGGGGGCAGATACGCAGTATTTT. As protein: CASSRLAGADTQYF. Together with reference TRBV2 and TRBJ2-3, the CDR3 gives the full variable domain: EPEVTQTPSHQVTQMGQEVILRCVPISNHLYFYWYRQILGQKVEFLVSFYNNEISEKSEIFDDQFSVERPDGSNFTLKIRSTKLEDSAMYFCASSRLAGADTQYFGPGTRLTVL.